The 3 T cell receptor beta chains listed next were all sequenced from one sample in a study of OX40 agonist ivuxolimab in advanced cancers. Only in-frame clones appear in the TCRdb table, and some are missing; sequencing was by immunoSEQ multiplex PCR. The sample lists about 40,000 clones, more than 75% seen once, with approximately 12% in the top ten. This specimen was CD4+ or CD8+ T cells sorted from blood, taken in a trial of the OX40 agonist ivuxolimab. These receptors came from an adult with an advanced solid tumor such as melanoma, head and neck, liver or kidney cancer.

This chain links TRBV7-9 with TRBJ2-7, with D maybe TRBD2 (5 bases). Germline V gene sequence: CDR1 SEHNR, CDR2 FQNEAQ (reference sequence). This CDR3 spans 12 amino acids. Trimming shortened V by 4 bases and J by 3 bases, and 7 bases separated the two germline ends. Here the CDR3 reads CASSSGVYEQYF. In DNA form, the CDR3 reads TGTGCCAGCAGCTCCGGGGTCTACGAGCAGTACTTC.

In its sample, this clone was seen once. This chain uses TRBV5-5 with TRBJ2-5; TRBD2 might be the D (6 bases). Germline loops: CDR1 SGHKS, CDR2 YYEKEE (reference sequence). Trimming removed 0 bases at V and 7 bases at J, with 16 bases between. This CDR3 contains 15 residues. The CDR3 bases are TGTGCCAGCAGCTTGGCCCGCAGTCGGCGGGGGACCCAGTACTTC. This sequence encodes CASSLARSRRGTQYF.

The rearrangement links TRBV27 to TRBJ2-1; D uncertain. Trimming removed 3 bases at V and 0 bases at J, with 12 bases between. Germline V gene lookup returns CDR1 MNHEY and CDR2 SMNVEV (reference sequence). The CDR3 length is 16 residues. The CDR3 loop reads CASSFRLLSSYNEQFF. The CDR3 DNA sequence: TGTGCCAGCAGTTTTCGACTTTTAAGCTCCTACAATGAGCAGTTCTTC.